A single sample gave rise to the 2 T cell receptor beta chains below, sequenced in a study of cytomegalovirus exposure and HLA in healthy donors. Primers for the PCR totalled 60 Vbeta and 13 Jbeta. Sequencing was performed with immunoSEQ multiplex PCR; in TCRdb, only in-frame clones are kept and a portion is missing. The sample includes about 75,000 clones, approximately 80% seen only once; the top ten take around 18%. Specimen: PBMCs. The receptor set was obtained from a man between 65 and 80 years old in good health and CMV-seropositive.

The chain carries TRBV9 and TRBJ2-2; 8 bases line up with TRBD1. The CDR3 has 16 amino acids. Germline values: CDR1 SGDLS, CDR2 YYNGEE. Trimming took 4 bases from V and 4 from J; bases not matched to a gene: 9. CDR3 nucleotide sequence: TGTGCCAGCAGCCCATGGCAGGGGGCAGTCACCGGGGAGCTGTTTTTT. Its protein product is CASSPWQGAVTGELFF.

The V call is TRBV10-3, the J call TRBJ1-2; 9 positions match TRBD1. The V gene end was trimmed by 6 bases and the J gene end by 7 bases; junction bases not matched to a gene: 9. The CDR3 covers 14 residues. Germline V gives CDR1 ENHRY, CDR2 SYGVKD. DNA for the CDR3: TGTGCCATCAGCGACCCGGGACAGGGAATTGGCTACACCTTC. Protein sequence: CAISDPGQGIGYTF.